The 20 T cell receptor beta chains in this list originate from one sample, sequenced in a study of shared clonotypes between healthy human individuals. Data came from immunoSEQ multiplex PCR; TCRdb stores just in-frame clones and leaves some out. The sample lists more than 1 million clones, roughly 74% occurring once. Sequenced material: memory CD4+ T cells from PBMCs. Subset reported: CD45RA-negative fraction. Receptors were obtained from a man aged 18-30 years in good health. Some clones in this sample may be carry-over from other donors' samples.

The rearrangement joins TRBV5-1 to TRBJ2-5; 13 nucleotides align to TRBD2. The germline V gene has CDR1 SGHRS and CDR2 YFSETQ. The CDR3 is 18 amino acids. Trimming at V came to 3 bases and at J to 2 bases, leaving 10 bases not matched to a gene. This chain's CDR3 is CASSSGTSGTAGQETQYF. The CDR3 coding sequence is TGCGCCAGCAGCTCCGGGACTAGCGGGACGGCGGGACAAGAGACCCAGTACTTC.

The chain couples TRBV5-4 to TRBJ2-2; D unresolved. Germline CDR1 reads SGHNT; CDR2 reads YYREEE (reference sequence). Trimming pared 0 bases from V and 4 bases from J, leaving 13 bases between. The CDR3 consists of 16 residues. The CDR3 loop reads CASSLAQTRSTGELFF. The CDR3 DNA sequence: TGTGCCAGCAGCTTGGCCCAGACGCGGTCCACCGGGGAGCTGTTTTTT.

The chain uses TRBV14 and TRBJ1-2, with D maybe TRBD1 (5 bases). This CDR3 has 15 amino acids. From germline, CDR1 is SGHDN and CDR2 FVKESK. V shed 4 bases and J shed 2 bases, with 14 bases lying between them. The CDR3 protein is CASSLRDGWNYGYTF. CDR3 nucleotide sequence: TGTGCCAGCAGCCTCAGGGACGGTTGGAACTATGGCTACACCTTC.

The chain has TRBV2 and TRBJ2-1; D might be TRBD2 (5 bases). Trimming pared 6 bases from V and 8 bases from J, leaving 14 bases between. The CDR3 covers 13 residues. CDR1 is SNHLY and CDR2 is FYNNEI in the germline V gene. The CDR3 here is CASRRAGVDEQFF. CDR3 nucleotide sequence: TGTGCCAGCAGGAGGGCGGGCGTCGATGAGCAGTTCTTC.

This sequence joins TRBV4-2 and TRBJ1-5, with TRBD1 matching 7 bases. The germline CDR1 and CDR2 sequences are LGHNA and YNFKEQ. The CDR3 extends over 17 amino acids. V shed 4 bases and J 0 bases; nucleotides not matched to a gene: 9. The CDR3 nucleotides read TGTGCCAGCAGCCGAGTAGCAGGGGGATATAGCAATCAGCCCCAGCATTTT. It is translated as CASSRVAGGYSNQPQHF.

This clone was counted a single time. The V gene is TRBV27, the J gene TRBJ2-7; 9 bases fit TRBD2. This CDR3 is built from 13 residues. CDR1 MNHEY and CDR2 SMNVEV come from the germline V gene (reference sequence). Trimming took 6 bases from V and 6 from J; bases not matched to a gene: 6. The CDR3: CASRRGGRGEQYF. The DNA of the CDR3 is TGTGCCAGCAGACGTGGCGGGAGGGGCGAGCAGTACTTC.

There are a few counts of this clone. Here the CDR3 DNA reads TGTGCCAGCAGCTTGGTATCTTGGGGCCGCTCTGGGGCCAACGTCCTGACTTTC. This codes for CASSLVSWGRSGANVLTF. The chain links TRBV5-6 to TRBJ2-6; a weak D match, TRBD1 (5 bases). The CDR3 is 18 residues long. Between the trimmed V and J ends, which lost 0 bases and 0 bases, there was a span of 13 bases. Germline CDR1 is SGHDT and CDR2 is YYEEEE.

This clone was found once. The V gene is TRBV6-5, the J gene TRBJ2-2; perhaps TRBD1 as D (6 bases). The V gene lost 2 bases and the J gene lost 7 bases, with 11 bases spanning the gap. The CDR3 has 14 residues. CDR1 MNHEY and CDR2 SVGAGI come from the germline V gene. The chain's CDR3 is CASSYGQGIGELFF. CDR3 nucleotide sequence: TGTGCCAGCAGTTACGGTCAGGGGATCGGGGAGCTGTTTTTT.

J is TRBJ2-2 and V is TRBV6-1, with 10 bases lining up with TRBD1. From germline, CDR1 is MNHNS and CDR2 SASEGT. CDR3 size: 19 residues. Trimming took 4 bases from V and 4 from J; bases not matched to a gene: 15. The CDR3: CASSGRGQGVGAGTGELFF. DNA for the CDR3: TGTGCCAGCAGTGGGCGTGGACAGGGGGTTGGCGCGGGCACCGGGGAGCTGTTTTTT.

The genes are TRBV7-3 and TRBJ2-3, with 14 bases fitting TRBD2. The CDR3 covers 18 residues. Germline assignment: CDR1 SGHTA and CDR2 FQGTGA. V gave up 5 bases and J gave up 3 bases; unmatched junction bases: 10. The CDR3 region is CASSPRLAGGPKTDTQYF. The CDR3 DNA follows: TGTGCCAGCAGCCCCCGACTAGCGGGAGGGCCTAAAACAGATACGCAGTATTTT.

The chain has TRBV5-1 and TRBJ1-4, with D possibly being TRBD1 (6 bases). Trimming cost V 5 bases and J 6 bases, with 17 bases left between them. Germline values: CDR1 SGHRS, CDR2 YFSETQ. CDR3 size: 15 residues. CDR3 DNA: TGCGCCAGCAGAGTGATGGGACACCAGGATGAAAAACTGTTTTTT. It yields the protein CASRVMGHQDEKLFF.

This clone was detected only once. The chain is built from TRBV4-1 and TRBJ1-4; 8 nucleotides agree with TRBD1. Germline V gene lookup returns CDR1 MGHRA and CDR2 YSYEKL. The ends lost 1 base at V and 4 bases at J; junction bases unmatched: 5. The CDR3 has 16 residues. This CDR3 reads CASSQGQGAGNEKLFF. Here the CDR3 DNA reads TGCGCCAGCAGCCAAGGTCAGGGGGCCGGTAATGAAAAACTGTTTTTT.

The CDR3 region has the DNA TGTGCCAGTAGTAGCTCAAGCGGGAGGGCGGGCACCGGGGAGCTGTTTTTT. Translation gives CASSSSSGRAGTGELFF. The chain links TRBV19 to TRBJ2-2; 10 bases fit TRBD2. CDR1 and CDR2 (germline): LNHDA, SQIVND (reference sequence). The CDR3 is made up of 17 amino acids. Trimming cost V 4 bases and J 4 bases; bases outside gene matches: 9. The full variable domain, with the rest looked up from reference TRBV19 and TRBJ2-2, is DGGITQSPKYLFRKEGQNVTLSCEQNLNHDAMYWYRQDPGQGLRLIYYSQIVNDFQKGDIAEGYSVSREKKESFPLTVTSAQKNPTAFYLCASSSSSGRAGTGELFFGEGSRLTVL.

As concerns this clone: The sample has other DNA sequences that encode this CDR3 too. The chain uses TRBV18 and TRBJ2-2; 9 nucleotides align to TRBD1. J gave up 0 bases and V 5 bases, and 4 bases lay outside the gene matches. From germline, CDR1 is KGHSH and CDR2 LQKENI. The CDR3 runs to 16 residues. CDR3 region: CASSLGQGTNTGELFF. The CDR3, as DNA: TGTGCCAGCTCATTGGGACAGGGAACGAACACCGGGGAGCTGTTTTTT.

The rearrangement joins TRBV9 to TRBJ1-4, with 7 nucleotides matching TRBD1. The germline gives CDR1 SGDLS, CDR2 YYNGEE. The V segment lost 3 bases and the J segment 6 bases; nucleotides outside the gene matches: 8. The CDR3 is 15 amino acids. In DNA, the CDR3 is TGTGCCAGCAGCGCGACAGGGATAGAGCATGAAAAACTGTTTTTT. It yields the protein CASSATGIEHEKLFF.

The chain combines TRBV6-1 with TRBJ2-3; TRBD2 might be the D (6 bases). The CDR3 runs to 13 residues. V was pared by 6 bases and J by 4 bases, with 11 bases between. Germline V CDR1 and CDR2: MNHNS, SASEGT. CDR3 region: CASRAIAADTQYF. The CDR3 bases are TGTGCCAGCAGAGCTATAGCGGCAGATACGCAGTATTTT.

V is TRBV5-8 and J is TRBJ1-5; a possible D gene is TRBD1 (5 bases). With 1 base removed from V and 6 bases from J, the gap between germline ends came to 11 bases. The CDR3 is 14 residues long. Germline CDR1 and CDR2: SGHTS and YDEGEE. Written as DNA, the CDR3 is TGTGCCAGCAGCTTGCGGGGGGGTGGTCAGCCCCAGCATTTT. This translates into CASSLRGGGQPQHF.

A few counts support this clone. The genes are TRBV14 and TRBJ2-7; 9 nucleotides agree with TRBD1. V was clipped by 5 bases and J by 5 bases; unmatched bases: 10. Looked up from germline, CDR1 is SGHDN and CDR2 is FVKESK. CDR3 length equals 15 residues. CDR3 in amino acids: CASSRSGTGSHEQYF. In DNA form, the CDR3 reads TGTGCCAGCAGCAGATCCGGGACAGGGAGCCACGAGCAGTACTTC.

This clone showed up just a few times. The rearrangement joins TRBV5-1 to TRBJ1-2; D unresolved. This CDR3 contains 14 residues. CDR1 is SGHRS, CDR2 YFSETQ, per germline. The V gene lost 3 bases and the J gene lost 2 bases, with 11 bases spanning the gap. This CDR3 is CASSSSAGNYGYTF. Here the CDR3 DNA reads TGCGCCAGCAGCTCGTCAGCCGGGAACTATGGCTACACCTTC.

Concerning this clone itself: This is likely an artifact of a read error, given a far larger clone one base away. J is TRBJ2-3 and V is TRBV7-2; D possibly corresponds to TRBD2 (5 bases). The CDR3 length is 13 residues. The V gene's germline CDR1 is SGHTA and CDR2 FQGNSA. V lost 2 bases, J lost 3 bases, and 6 bases lay in between. The CDR3 here is CASSLPGTDTQYF. CDR3 bases: TGTGCCAGCAGCTTACCGGGGACAGATACGCAGTATTTT. The variable domain in full, with the rest retrieved from reference TRBV7-2 and TRBJ2-3, is GAGVSQSPSNKVTEKGKDVELRCDPISGHTALYWYRQSLGQGLEFLIYFQGNSAPDKSGLPSDRFSAERTGGSVSTLTIQRTQQEDSAVYLCASSLPGTDTQYFGPGTRLTVL.